The TCR beta chain under discussion was sequenced for a study of cytomegalovirus exposure and HLA in healthy donors. The donors were healthy bone marrow donors. With respect to this clone: Its antigen is unknown.

Use of 60 Vbeta and 13 Jbeta primers characterized the PCR. How the authors handled the data: Unique TCR beta chains totaled roughly 80 million in a later count, with roughly 12 million of them shared. Assay: immunoSEQ multiplex PCR; the TCRdb copy retains only in-frame clones and omits some. V and J calls and clone size follow that table, whereas D and trimming were derived from the DNA. This table has approximately 190,000 clones, 55% to 75% appearing once. Study-wide results and caveats: Links to common viral pathogens appeared, in a later analysis, for several of the most significant clusters. Highest at DRB1 and lowest at HLA-C, TCR association rates differed among HLA loci in a later analysis.

Germline CDR1 SQVTM, CDR2 ANQGSEA. Trimming took off 8 bases at V and 0 bases at J, with 11 bases between the two ends. This CDR3 comprises 13 residues. The sequenced sample consisted of PBMCs. The clonotype originates from a man aged 40-49 years in good health and CMV-seropositive. The chain recombines TRBV29-1 with TRBJ2-1, with D possibly being TRBD2 (6 bases). The CDR3 coding sequence is TGCAGCCTCCGGGGGACCTCCTACAATGAGCAGTTCTTC. This gives the protein CSLRGTSYNEQFF.